This T cell receptor (beta chain) originates from a study of blood T cell repertoires in COVID-19. Study-wide context: COVID-19 samples, acute and convalescent, were from the United States, Italy and Spain. T cells, B-cell-depleted T cells, or PBMCs supplied cDNA or gDNA.

In the original workflow: Counts of nucleated cells, estimated from reference gene primer amplification, were obtained. Libraries were prepared by immunoSEQ multiplex PCR; TCRdb keeps only in-frame clonotypes and omits some of them. For V, J and clone size, that table is used; D and trimming come from the DNA. The sample includes about 170,000 clones, 84% seen only once; the top ten take approximately 14%. CDR3 length equals 14 residues. The germline V gene has CDR1 GTSNPN and CDR2 SVGIG (reference sequence). V lost 0 bases, J lost 5 bases, and 13 bases lay in between. The sequence was collected from a woman between 70 and 85 years old with COVID-19, enrolled during active disease. The chain joins TRBV30 to TRBJ1-1, with D possibly TRBD1 on 6 matching bases. Sequenced sample: peripheral blood. Here the CDR3 DNA reads TGTGCCTGGAGTGTTGGTCCCAGGGGAACTGAAGCTTTCTTT. It translates to CAWSVGPRGTEAFF.